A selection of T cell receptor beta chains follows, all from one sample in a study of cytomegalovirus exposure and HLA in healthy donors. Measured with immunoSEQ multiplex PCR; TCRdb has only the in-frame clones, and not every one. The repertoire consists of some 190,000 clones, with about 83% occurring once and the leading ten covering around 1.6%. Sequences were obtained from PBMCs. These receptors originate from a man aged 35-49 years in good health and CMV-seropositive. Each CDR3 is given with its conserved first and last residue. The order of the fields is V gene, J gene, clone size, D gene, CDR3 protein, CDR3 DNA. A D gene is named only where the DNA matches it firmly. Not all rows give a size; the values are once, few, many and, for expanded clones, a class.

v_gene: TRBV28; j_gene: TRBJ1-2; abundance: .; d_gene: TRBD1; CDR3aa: CASSQGVANYGYTF; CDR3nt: TGTGCCAGCAGCCAGGGGGTGGCTAACTATGGCTACACCTTC
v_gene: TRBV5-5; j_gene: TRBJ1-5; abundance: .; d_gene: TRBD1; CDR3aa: CASSLGQGVSQPQHF; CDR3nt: TGTGCCAGCAGCTTAGGACAGGGAGTGAGTCAGCCCCAGCATTTT
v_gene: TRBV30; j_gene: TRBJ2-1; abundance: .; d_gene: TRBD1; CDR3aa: CAWSPVGTGGNEQFF; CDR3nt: TGTGCCTGGAGCCCTGTAGGGACAGGGGGAAATGAGCAGTTCTTC
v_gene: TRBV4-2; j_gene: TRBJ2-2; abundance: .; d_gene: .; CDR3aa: CASSPRDGTGELFF; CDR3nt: TGTGCCAGCAGCCCCAGGGATGGGACCGGGGAGCTGTTTTTT
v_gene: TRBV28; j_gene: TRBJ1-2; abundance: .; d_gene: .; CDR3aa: CASSLSSRVYDYTF; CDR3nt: TGTGCCAGCAGTTTATCGTCCAGGGTGTATGACTACACCTTC
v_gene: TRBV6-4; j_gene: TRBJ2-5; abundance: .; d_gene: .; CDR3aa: CASVGHLQETQYF; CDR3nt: TGTGCCAGCGTCGGACACCTCCAAGAGACCCAGTACTTC
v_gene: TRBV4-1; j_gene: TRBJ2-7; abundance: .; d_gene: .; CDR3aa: CASSQVQAPTYEQYF; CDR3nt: TGCGCCAGCAGCCAAGTACAGGCCCCGACCTACGAGCAGTACTTC
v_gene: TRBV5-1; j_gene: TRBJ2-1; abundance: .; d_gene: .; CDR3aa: CASNTVGGSAGNEQFF; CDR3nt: TGCGCCAGCAATACTGTTGGAGGGAGCGCCGGTAATGAGCAGTTCTTC
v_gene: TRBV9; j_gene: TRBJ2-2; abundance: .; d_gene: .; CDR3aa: CASSVTGTNTGELFF; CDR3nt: TGTGCCAGCAGCGTGACAGGAACGAACACCGGGGAGCTGTTTTTT
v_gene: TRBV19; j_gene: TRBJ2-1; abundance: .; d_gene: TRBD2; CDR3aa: CASSTSSGRAYNEQFF; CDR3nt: TGTGCCAGTAGTACCTCTAGCGGGAGAGCTTACAATGAGCAGTTCTTC
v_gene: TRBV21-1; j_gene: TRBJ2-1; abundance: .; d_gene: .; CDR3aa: CASSTPGTSDYNEQFF; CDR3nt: TGTGCCAGCAGCACCCCCGGGACTAGCGACTACAATGAGCAGTTCTTC
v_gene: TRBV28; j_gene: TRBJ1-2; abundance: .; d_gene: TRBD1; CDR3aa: CASSLEGAGYTF; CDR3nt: TGTGCCAGCAGTTTAGAGGGGGCTGGCTACACCTTC
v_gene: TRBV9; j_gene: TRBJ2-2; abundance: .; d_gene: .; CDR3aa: CASSPPSAGELFF; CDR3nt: TGTGCCAGCAGCCCTCCCTCCGCCGGGGAGCTGTTTTTT
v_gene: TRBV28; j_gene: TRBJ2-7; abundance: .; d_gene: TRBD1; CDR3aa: CASKGQVHEQYF; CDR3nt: TGTGCCAGCAAAGGACAGGTCCACGAGCAGTACTTC
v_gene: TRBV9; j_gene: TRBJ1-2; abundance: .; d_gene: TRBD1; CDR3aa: CASRGYGQGTNYGYTF; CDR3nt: TGTGCCAGCAGGGGCTACGGACAGGGGACAAACTATGGCTACACCTTC
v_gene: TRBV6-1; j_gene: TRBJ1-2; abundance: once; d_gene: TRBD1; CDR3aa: CASTYQGASNYGYTF; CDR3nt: TGTGCCAGCACCTACCAGGGGGCGAGTAACTATGGCTACACCTTC
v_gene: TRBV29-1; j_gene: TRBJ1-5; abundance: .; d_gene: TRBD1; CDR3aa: CSVDQGAGQPQHF; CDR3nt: TGCAGCGTTGACCAGGGGGCTGGGCAGCCCCAGCATTTT
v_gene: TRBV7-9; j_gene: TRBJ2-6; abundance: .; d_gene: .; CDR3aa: CASSRLTGWDGANGLTF; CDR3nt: TGTGCCAGCAGCCGCTTAACAGGATGGGATGGGGCCAACGGCCTGACTTTC
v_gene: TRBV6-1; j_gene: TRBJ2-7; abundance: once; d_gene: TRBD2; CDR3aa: CASSVGLAGYYEQYF; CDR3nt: TGTGCCAGCAGTGTGGGACTAGCGGGATACTACGAGCAGTACTTC
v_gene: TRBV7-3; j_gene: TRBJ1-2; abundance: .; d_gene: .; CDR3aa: CASSFDSNYGYTF; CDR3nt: TGTGCCAGCAGCTTCGACAGTAACTATGGCTACACCTTC
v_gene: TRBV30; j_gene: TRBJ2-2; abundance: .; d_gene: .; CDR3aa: CAWSADRTGELFF; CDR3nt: TGTGCCTGGAGTGCCGACAGGACTGGGGAGCTGTTTTTT
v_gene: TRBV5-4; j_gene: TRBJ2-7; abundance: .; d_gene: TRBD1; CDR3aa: CASSVTGTGIDEQYF; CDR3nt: TGTGCCAGCAGCGTAACCGGGACAGGGATCGACGAGCAGTACTTC
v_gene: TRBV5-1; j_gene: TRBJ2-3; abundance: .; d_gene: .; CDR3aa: CASSLASGDTQYF; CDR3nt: TGCGCCAGCAGCTTGGCCAGCGGAGATACGCAGTATTTT
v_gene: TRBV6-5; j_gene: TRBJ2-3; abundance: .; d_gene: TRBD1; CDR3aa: CASSLRTGTTTDTQYF; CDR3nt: TGTGCCAGCAGTTTACGGACAGGAACTACCACAGATACGCAGTATTTT
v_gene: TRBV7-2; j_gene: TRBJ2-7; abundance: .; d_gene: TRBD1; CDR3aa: CASSLVGTGAYEQYF; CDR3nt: TGTGCCAGCAGCTTAGTCGGGACAGGGGCCTACGAGCAGTACTTC
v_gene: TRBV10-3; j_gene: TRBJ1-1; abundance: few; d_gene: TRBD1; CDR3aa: CAISIRTGTDMNTEAFF; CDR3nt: TGTGCCATCAGTATTAGGACAGGGACGGATATGAACACTGAAGCTTTCTTT
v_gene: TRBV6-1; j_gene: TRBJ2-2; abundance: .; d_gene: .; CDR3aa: CASSALAGTNTGELFF; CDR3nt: TGTGCCAGCAGTGCTCTGGCGGGAACGAACACCGGGGAGCTGTTTTTT
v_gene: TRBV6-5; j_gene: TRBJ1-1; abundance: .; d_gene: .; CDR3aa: CASTRAGAGTEAFF; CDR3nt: TGTGCCAGCACCCGAGCGGGGGCAGGCACTGAAGCTTTCTTT
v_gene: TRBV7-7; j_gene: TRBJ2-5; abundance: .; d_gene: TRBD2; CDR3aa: CASSLSSGRWETQYF; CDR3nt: TGTGCCAGCAGCTTAAGTAGCGGGAGATGGGAGACCCAGTACTTC